The 25 T cell receptor beta chains below were found in one sample sequenced in a study of blood T cell repertoires in COVID-19 (dated by TCRdb to the early 2020s). Library preparation used the immunoSEQ multiplex PCR assay. The clones in this table, taken by TCRdb from immuneACCESS, are in-frame only. Not every clone is retained; where verified, under half of the shortfall comes from an unresolved V gene, and the cause of the rest is unknown. The sample table contains around 330,000 clones; only one count was recorded for around 88% of them. The ten most abundant clones make up 1.5% to 2% of the sample. Sequenced input: peripheral blood. These receptors originate from a woman aged 25-40 years with COVID-19, enrolled during active disease.

This rearrangement joins TRBV7-3 to TRBJ2-3; possibly TRBD2 for D (6 bases). The CDR3 extends over 13 amino acids. Germline lookup yields CDR1 SGHTA and CDR2 FQGTGA. V lost 4 bases and J 6 bases, leaving 11 bases between the germline ends. The CDR3 DNA follows: TGTGCCAGCAGCTCCCTAGCGATGGATACGCAGTATTTT. This sequence encodes CASSSLAMDTQYF.

The J gene is TRBJ2-7, the V gene TRBV10-2, with 7 positions matching TRBD1. The CDR3 spans 14 residues. V lost 3 bases to trimming and J lost 6 bases; unmatched junction nucleotides: 8. CDR1 is WSHSY, CDR2 SAAADI, per germline. CDR3 sequence (DNA): TGCGCCAGCAGTGAAGCTGTGACAGGGACCGAGCAGTACTTC. This codes for CASSEAVTGTEQYF.

The chain couples TRBV15 to TRBJ2-3, with 7 nucleotides matching TRBD1. From germline, CDR1 is LNHNV and CDR2 YYDKDF (reference sequence). The V segment lost 5 bases and the J segment 0 bases; nucleotides outside the gene matches: 8. This CDR3 contains 16 residues. DNA for the CDR3: TGTGCCACCAGCCGAGCTAAGGGGGCCAGCACAGATACGCAGTATTTT. It is translated as CATSRAKGASTDTQYF.

This clone was found many times. CDR3 sequence (DNA): TGTGCCAGCAAGGCCCACGCGGACACCTCTGGAAACACCATATATTTT. Translation gives CASKAHADTSGNTIYF. This chain connects TRBV3-1 (or the pseudogene TRBV3-2) to TRBJ1-3; TRBD1 might be the D (5 bases). Germline V CDR1 and CDR2: LGHDT, YNNKEL (reference sequence). Trimming pared 7 bases from V and 0 bases from J, leaving 16 bases between. This CDR3 comprises 16 residues.

This chain links TRBV2 with TRBJ1-1; TRBD1 matches 7 bases. The CDR3 loop spans 15 amino acids. V lost 2 bases and J lost 0; bases outside the gene matches: 3. The germline V gene encodes CDR1 SNHLY and CDR2 FYNNEI. The CDR3 nucleotides are TGTGCCAGCAGTGAAAGGGGGACAGTGAACACTGAAGCTTTCTTT. Encoded protein: CASSERGTVNTEAFF.

The chain recombines TRBV13 with TRBJ2-5; TRBD2 matches 13 bases. Looked up from germline, CDR1 is PRHDT and CDR2 is FYEKMQ (reference sequence). The trim removed 5 bases at V and 1 base at J, leaving 7 bases unmatched. The CDR3 consists of 17 residues. CDR3 region: CASSAGTSGALQETQYF. CDR3 bases: TGTGCCAGCAGCGCCGGGACTAGCGGGGCACTCCAAGAGACCCAGTACTTC. Based on the CDR3 plus reference TRBV13 and TRBJ2-5, the full variable domain is AAGVIQSPRHLIKEKRETATLKCYPIPRHDTVYWYQQGPGQDPQFLISFYEKMQSDKGSIPDRFSAQQFSDYHSELNMSSLELGDSALYFCASSAGTSGALQETQYFGPGTRLLVL.

V usage is TRBV14 and J usage is TRBJ1-1; D unclear. Germline V gene data show CDR1 as SGHDN and CDR2 as FVKESK. Trimming shortened V by 1 base and J by 1 base, and 7 bases separated the two germline ends. The CDR3 runs to 14 residues. The CDR3 region has the DNA TGTGCCAGCAGCCAAGGGCAGTCGAACACTGAAGCTTTCTTT. Its translation is CASSQGQSNTEAFF.

The V gene is TRBV28, the J gene TRBJ2-7, with 7 bases identical to TRBD2. The CDR3 totals 15 residues. V trimming: 2 bases; J trimming: 0 bases; junction bases outside the gene matches: 4. CDR1 and CDR2 from the germline V gene are MDHEN and SYDVKM. The CDR3 region is CASSLIRGGSYEQYV. The CDR3, as DNA: TGTGCCAGCAGTTTAATCCGCGGGGGCTCCTACGAGCAGTACGTC.

The chain combines TRBV5-1 with TRBJ1-1; 7 bases agree with TRBD1. V lost 3 bases, J lost 1 base, and 6 bases stayed unmatched. This CDR3 is 15 amino acids long. Germline CDR1 SGHRS, CDR2 YFSETQ. This CDR3 is CASSSYRGGNTEAFF. In DNA, the CDR3 is TGCGCCAGCAGCTCGTACAGGGGTGGGAACACTGAAGCTTTCTTT.

The chain links TRBV18 to TRBJ1-5; D remains ambiguous. Germline V gene sequence: CDR1 KGHSH, CDR2 LQKENI. The germline V and J ends were trimmed by 5 bases and 2 bases, with 10 bases remaining between them. This CDR3 has 14 residues. The CDR3 DNA sequence: TGTGCCAGCTCATCCCGGGTGGGCAATCAGCCCCAGCATTTT. Protein product: CASSSRVGNQPQHF.

V is TRBV13 and J is TRBJ1-3; D remains ambiguous. Germline V gives CDR1 PRHDT, CDR2 FYEKMQ (reference sequence). The CDR3 spans 14 residues. Between the trimmed V and J ends, which lost 4 bases and 1 base, there was a span of 8 bases. CDR3 protein: CASSSEFSGNTIYF. In DNA, the CDR3 is TGTGCCAGCAGCTCGGAGTTTTCTGGAAACACCATATATTTT.

The rearrangement uses TRBV4-1 and TRBJ1-2; D unresolved. Germline V gene data show CDR1 as MGHRA and CDR2 as YSYEKL. The CDR3 runs to 18 residues. V was pared by 5 bases and J by 0 bases, with 22 bases between. The CDR3 sequence: CASSNPTGSREANYGYTF. The CDR3 coding sequence is TGCGCCAGCAGCAACCCGACCGGATCCCGGGAAGCTAACTATGGCTACACCTTC.

The chain has TRBV5-4 and TRBJ1-1; 7 positions agree with TRBD1. CDR3 size: 15 residues. Germline V lookup: CDR1 SGHNT, CDR2 YYREEE (reference sequence). The V segment lost 3 bases and the J segment 5 bases; nucleotides outside the gene matches: 10. The CDR3 loop reads CASSSPGQRTTEAFF. The CDR3 DNA reads as TGTGCCAGCAGCTCGCCGGGACAGCGAACAACTGAAGCTTTCTTT.

The rearrangement uses TRBV5-1 and TRBJ2-7; D may be TRBD2 (6 bases). This CDR3 contains 13 residues. CDR1 is SGHRS, CDR2 YFSETQ, per germline. Trimming cost V 0 bases and J 6 bases, with 10 bases left between them. CDR3 sequence: CASSLEEGPEQYF. CDR3 in DNA: TGCGCCAGCAGCTTGGAGGAGGGACCCGAGCAGTACTTC.

This clone came up a few times. CDR3 in DNA: TGTGCCAGCAGCCCCTGGAGCTCTGGGGCCAACGTCCTGACTTTC. As protein: CASSPWSSGANVLTF. The chain employs TRBV7-9 and TRBJ2-6; D ambiguous. CDR3 length: 15 amino acids. Germline CDR1 is SEHNR and CDR2 is FQNEAQ (reference sequence). V was cut by 5 bases and J by 0 bases, with 8 bases left in between.

This chain links TRBV19 with TRBJ1-2; D not certain. The CDR3 covers 12 residues. Between the trimmed V and J ends, which lost 5 bases and 2 bases, there was a span of 6 bases. In germline, CDR1 is LNHDA, CDR2 SQIVND (reference sequence). The CDR3 nucleotides read TGTGCCAGTAGTTCCCCGAACTATGGCTACACCTTC. It specifies CASSSPNYGYTF. Full variable domain (rest looked up from reference TRBV19 and TRBJ1-2): DGGITQSPKYLFRKEGQNVTLSCEQNLNHDAMYWYRQDPGQGLRLIYYSQIVNDFQKGDIAEGYSVSREKKESFPLTVTSAQKNPTAFYLCASSSPNYGYTFGSGTRLTVV.

The chain carries TRBV29-1 and TRBJ1-5; D is perhaps TRBD1 (5 bases). The germline V gene encodes CDR1 SQVTM and CDR2 ANQGSEA. V was trimmed by 4 bases and J by 9 bases, leaving 16 bases between them. The CDR3 consists of 13 residues. CDR3: CSVGQSSRGPQHF. The CDR3 coding sequence is TGCAGCGTTGGACAGTCCTCTCGTGGGCCCCAGCATTTT.

J is TRBJ1-3 and V is TRBV9; no clear D. Germline-derived CDR1 and CDR2 are SGDLS and YYNGEE. The ends were cut back, 5 bases at V and 0 bases at J, with 9 bases in the middle. The CDR3 is 14 residues long. The CDR3 loop is CASSVPSSGNTIYF. The CDR3 nucleotides read TGTGCCAGCAGTGTACCGAGCTCTGGAAACACCATATATTTT. Full variable domain (remainder filled in from reference TRBV9 and TRBJ1-3): DSGVTQTPKHLITATGQRVTLRCSPRSGDLSVYWYQQSLDQGLQFLIQYYNGEERAKGNILERFSAQQFPDLHSELNLSSLELGDSALYFCASSVPSSGNTIYFGEGSWLTVV.

The chain combines TRBV7-9 with TRBJ2-7; possible D gene TRBD1, 5 bases. The CDR3 has 14 amino acids. The V gene lost 5 bases and the J gene lost 3 bases, with 14 bases spanning the gap. The germline V gene encodes CDR1 SEHNR and CDR2 FQNEAQ (reference sequence). CDR3 sequence: CASSQGQDNYEQYF. In nucleotides, the CDR3 is TGTGCCAGCAGCCAAGGACAAGACAACTACGAGCAGTACTTC.

The chain employs TRBV6-5 and TRBJ2-5; TRBD2 matches 13 bases. J lost 3 bases, V lost 7 bases, and 2 bases had no gene match. From germline, CDR1 is MNHEY and CDR2 SVGAGI. This CDR3 is built from 14 residues. The CDR3 DNA sequence: TGTGCCAGCACCACTAGCGGGGGGGAAGAGACCCAGTACTTC. Residues: CASTTSGGEETQYF.

The chain has TRBV2 and TRBJ1-1; D ambiguous. This CDR3 comprises 13 residues. The germline CDR1 and CDR2 sequences are SNHLY and FYNNEI. Trimming took off 6 bases at V and 0 bases at J, with 8 bases between the two ends. CDR3 nucleotides: TGTGCCAGCAGGTTTAATCTGAACACTGAAGCTTTCTTT. Amino acids: CASRFNLNTEAFF.

The CDR3 nucleotides are TGTGCCAGCACGAAGGGGACCTACGAGCAGTACTTC. Protein product: CASTKGTYEQYF. The rearrangement links TRBV2 to TRBJ2-7; D is perhaps TRBD1 (5 bases). Trimming removed 7 bases from V and 2 bases from J, with 9 bases in between. The CDR3 totals 12 residues. Looked up from germline, CDR1 is SNHLY and CDR2 is FYNNEI.

This sequence joins TRBV20-1 and TRBJ1-5; 9 bases are shared with TRBD1. This CDR3 region has 13 residues. With 7 bases clipped from V and 7 bases from J, the junction kept 8 bases outside the gene matches. Germline V gene lookup returns CDR1 DFQATT and CDR2 SNEGSKA (reference sequence). CDR3 sequence (DNA): TGCAGTGTTAGTACAGGGGGCGGCCAGCCCCAGCATTTT. Protein sequence: CSVSTGGGQPQHF.

This chain joins TRBV28 and TRBJ2-1; D gene uncertain. CDR1 and CDR2 from the germline V gene are MDHEN and SYDVKM. CDR3 length equals 16 residues. Trimming removed 8 bases from V and 7 bases from J, with 24 bases in between. DNA of the CDR3: TGTGCCAGCGCACCCCACGGTAGCAGTTCGGGTAATGAGCAGTTCTTC. Translating gives CASAPHGSSSGNEQFF.

The V gene is TRBV28, the J gene TRBJ2-1; 7 bases agree with TRBD1. The CDR3 has 12 residues. CDR1 is MDHEN and CDR2 is SYDVKM in the germline V gene. Unmatched junction bases numbered 2, after V lost 4 bases and J lost 8 bases. CDR3 in DNA: TGTGCCAGCAGTTCCACAGGGGATGAGCAGTTCTTC. Protein product: CASSSTGDEQFF.